This TCR beta chain stems from a study of cytomegalovirus exposure and HLA in healthy donors. On the study more broadly: Earlier sequencing of approximately 200 million T cells yielded about 120 million unique TCR beta sequences. Study-wide points: In a later analysis, common viral pathogens appeared linked to several of the most significant clusters. With later analysis, a missense DCLRE1C variant became linked to TCR beta V- and J-gene trimming.

The CDR3 is 14 residues long. Germline values: CDR1 MGHDK, CDR2 SYGVNS. V was clipped by 7 bases and J by 7 bases; unmatched bases: 9. The table lists this clone with a count of one. Its antigen is not identified. The primer mix had 60 Vbeta and 13 Jbeta primers. This table comes from immunoSEQ multiplex PCR, and its TCRdb copy is limited to in-frame clones, with some not included. Among about 160,000 clones, about 83% were seen once, and the ten largest hold 0.8% to 1%. The J gene is TRBJ2-3, the V gene TRBV25-1, with 9 bases that match TRBD1. Sequencing input: PBMCs. This clonotype originated in a woman in her thirties in good health and CMV-seronegative. The CDR3 reads CASKGQGWRNTQYF. In DNA, the CDR3 is TGTGCCAGCAAGGGACAGGGATGGAGAAATACGCAGTATTTT.